The 32 T cell receptor beta chains listed next were all sequenced from one sample in a study of blood T cell repertoires in COVID-19. TCRdb's copy holds only in-frame clones and misses some; the assay was immunoSEQ multiplex PCR. The sample has fewer than 25,000 clones, roughly nine tenths seen once. Material for sequencing was peripheral blood. These receptors were collected from a human donor in a cohort sampled during active COVID-19.

This sequence joins TRBV5-6 and TRBJ2-3; 8 nucleotides agree with TRBD1. Looked up from germline, CDR1 is SGHDT and CDR2 is YYEEEE. The V and J ends lost 2 bases and 3 bases, in that order; junction bases with no gene match: 8. The length of the CDR3 is 16 residues. CDR3 sequence reads: CASSFQGAMGTDTQYF. The CDR3 nucleotides are TGTGCCAGCAGCTTCCAGGGGGCGATGGGTACAGATACGCAGTATTTT.

V is TRBV15 and J is TRBJ1-4, with a tentative D call TRBD1 (5 bases). The length of the CDR3 is 16 residues. Germline CDR1 reads LNHNV; CDR2 reads YYDKDF (reference sequence). Deletions cut 6 bases from V and 3 bases from J, with 17 bases between. CDR3 sequence reads: CATRGAVTGSNEKLFF. The CDR3 DNA is TGTGCCACCAGAGGGGCGGTAACAGGTTCTAATGAAAAACTGTTTTTT. The variable domain in full, with the rest retrieved from reference TRBV15 and TRBJ1-4, is DAMVIQNPRYQVTQFGKPVTLSCSQTLNHNVMYWYQQKSSQAPKLLFHYYDKDFNNEADTPDNFQSRRPNTSFCFLDIRSPGLGDTAMYLCATRGAVTGSNEKLFFGSGTQLSVL.

The chain is built from TRBV24-1 and TRBJ1-5; perhaps TRBD1 as D (6 bases). The CDR3 is 12 residues long. Looked up from germline, CDR1 is KGHDR and CDR2 is SFDVKD. V shed 9 bases and J shed 4 bases, with 9 bases lying between them. The CDR3 loop is CATGTGNQPQHF. The CDR3 DNA reads as TGTGCCACCGGAACAGGGAATCAGCCCCAGCATTTT.

The V and J genes are TRBV21-1 and TRBJ2-7; the table's D call, TRBD1, was not checked against the DNA. TRBV21-1 is a recognized pseudogene. The CDR3 runs 15 residues. CDR3 in amino acids: CASRGEDRGFYEQYV. The CDR3 DNA sequence: TGTGCCAGCAGGGGCGAGGACAGGGGTTTCTACGAGCAGTACGTC.

The rearrangement links TRBV11-2 to TRBJ2-3; TRBD2 aligns across 9 bases. The germline V gene encodes CDR1 SGHAT and CDR2 FQNNGV. The V and J ends lost 0 bases and 0 bases, in that order; junction bases with no gene match: 7. There are 18 residues in the CDR3. CDR3 nucleotides: TGTGCCAGCAGCTTAGAATTAGCGGGAGTCCCCAGCACAGATACGCAGTATTTT. This gives the protein CASSLELAGVPSTDTQYF.

V and J are TRBV18 and TRBJ2-2; TRBD2 matches at 7 bases. The CDR3 has 18 amino acids. CDR1 and CDR2 from the germline V gene are KGHSH and LQKENI. Trimming removed 1 base from V and 2 bases from J; junction bases left unmatched: 10. This CDR3 is CASSPRVGRGINTGELFF. The CDR3 DNA is TGTGCCAGCTCACCACGGGTAGGGCGGGGGATCAACACCGGGGAGCTGTTTTTT.

V and J are TRBV12-5 and TRBJ2-5; TRBD2 might be the D (6 bases). The germline V gene has CDR1 LGHNT and CDR2 FRNRAP. The CDR3 runs 16 residues. The germline V and J ends were trimmed by 3 bases and 5 bases, with 19 bases remaining between them. CDR3 loop: CASGFRALASVETQYF. The CDR3 DNA follows: TGTGCTAGTGGTTTCCGCGCTCTAGCGTCGGTGGAGACCCAGTACTTC.

The CDR3 reads CASSPQGSEGYTF. CDR3 in DNA: TGTGCCAGCAGCCCACAGGGTTCCGAGGGCTACACCTTC. J is TRBJ1-2 and V is TRBV5-5, with a tentative D call TRBD1 (6 bases). The CDR3 is 13 residues long. The V and J ends lost 4 bases and 8 bases respectively, with 15 bases between them. Germline CDR1 SGHKS, CDR2 YYEKEE (reference sequence).

The chain carries TRBV2 and TRBJ2-1; the match to TRBD2 covers 9 bases. This CDR3 is 16 amino acids long. CDR1 and CDR2 from the germline V gene are SNHLY and FYNNEI. The V and J ends lost 5 bases and 2 bases, in that order; junction bases with no gene match: 7. The CDR3 nucleotides read TGTGCCAGCAGTTCTAGCGGGGCCCCCACCTACAATGAGCAGTTCTTC. Translation gives CASSSSGAPTYNEQFF.

V is TRBV5-1 and J is TRBJ2-1, with TRBD2 as a possible D gene (7 bases). V was clipped by 4 bases and J by 9 bases, with 17 bases between them. CDR1 is SGHRS, CDR2 YFSETQ, per germline. The CDR3 has 14 residues. CDR3 amino acids: CASSQGLADGEQFF. The CDR3 DNA is TGCGCCAGCAGCCAGGGGCTAGCGGACGGTGAGCAGTTCTTC.

J is TRBJ2-1 and V is TRBV20-1, with D possibly matching TRBD1 (5 bases). V lost 3 bases to trimming and J lost 0 bases, with 12 bases between them. This CDR3 is built from 15 residues. Germline CDR1 is DFQATT and CDR2 is SNEGSKA (reference sequence). In DNA, the CDR3 is TGCAGTGCTAGTAGGGGTCGCTTCTCCTACAATGAGCAGTTCTTC. Translating gives CSASRGRFSYNEQFF.

V and J are TRBV6-5 and TRBJ1-3; D unclear. V was shortened by 6 bases and J by 4 bases, with 13 bases between the two germline ends. The CDR3 sequence is 14 residues long. Germline lookup yields CDR1 MNHEY and CDR2 SVGAGI. In DNA form, the CDR3 reads TGTGCCAGCAGCGCCACCGACGGGGGAAACACCATATATTTT. It yields the protein CASSATDGGNTIYF.

The gene calls are TRBV6-1 and TRBJ2-1; perhaps TRBD2 as D (5 bases). Germline V gene data show CDR1 as MNHNS and CDR2 as SASEGT. Trimming stripped 2 bases from V and 7 bases from J, with 15 bases between. The CDR3 is made up of 15 amino acids. In nucleotides, the CDR3 is TGTGCCAGCAGTGAATCCGGGAACCCCGGTAATGAGCAGTTCTTC. Encoded protein: CASSESGNPGNEQFF.

The CDR3 loop is CASSAAEGNIQYF. The DNA for the CDR3 is TGTGCCAGCAGCGCCGCGGAAGGAAACATTCAGTACTTC. The chain combines TRBV7-2 with TRBJ2-4; D ambiguous. Germline assignment: CDR1 SGHTA and CDR2 FQGNSA. CDR3 size: 13 residues. Between the trimmed V and J ends, which lost 5 bases and 6 bases, there was a span of 11 bases.

Only one count was recorded for this clone. The genes are TRBV9 and TRBJ2-2; 9 positions agree with TRBD2. The length of the CDR3 is 17 residues. CDR1 is SGDLS, CDR2 YYNGEE, per germline. With 0 bases clipped from V and 4 bases from J, the junction kept 7 bases outside the gene matches. DNA of the CDR3: TGTGCCAGCAGCGTAGCGCTAGCGGGGACGGGCACCGGGGAGCTGTTTTTT. It is translated as CASSVALAGTGTGELFF.

The CDR3 reads CASSLGTRQYF. The CDR3 DNA follows: TGTGCCAGCAGCCTCGGGACTCGACAGTACTTC. The chain uses TRBV3-1 (or the pseudogene TRBV3-2) and TRBJ2-4, with D perhaps TRBD2 (6 bases). Germline V CDR1 and CDR2: LGHDT, YNNKEL (reference sequence). The CDR3 runs to 11 residues. V was shortened by 4 bases and J by 13 bases, with 11 bases between the two germline ends.

This clone occurred once. The rearrangement links TRBV18 to TRBJ2-5; tentative D call: TRBD2 (5 bases). V lost 0 bases to trimming and J lost 1 base, with 9 bases between them. The CDR3 covers 15 residues. Germline CDR1 and CDR2: KGHSH and LQKENI. CDR3 nucleotides: TGTGCCAGCTCACCACCGACGGGAAGCCAAGAGACCCAGTACTTC. It is translated as CASSPPTGSQETQYF.

The rearrangement links TRBV27 to TRBJ1-2; 9 nucleotides line up with TRBD1. Germline CDR1 reads MNHEY; CDR2 reads SMNVEV (reference sequence). This CDR3 is 13 amino acids long. V shed 7 bases, J shed 9 bases, and the junction held 9 bases outside the gene matches. The CDR3 DNA follows: TGTGCCAGCAAGAATCAGACAGGGGGTAGCTACACCTTC. Translated: CASKNQTGGSYTF.

The chain carries TRBV21-1 and TRBJ2-7; TRBD1 is taken as the D call from the table, unchecked against the DNA. TRBV21-1 is classified as a pseudogene. CDR3 length: 15 residues. CDR3 sequence reads: CASSKGQGRTPKPYV. In nucleotides, the CDR3 is TGTGCCAGCAGCAAAGGACAGGGGAGAACGCCAAAACCGTACGTC.

J is TRBJ2-1 and V is TRBV3-1 (or the pseudogene TRBV3-2); D not certain. This CDR3 comprises 17 residues. CDR1 is LGHDT, CDR2 YNNKEL, per germline (reference sequence). V was trimmed by 4 bases and J by 2 bases, leaving 18 bases between them. The chain's CDR3 is CASSRQEVRWAYNEQFF. The CDR3 DNA reads TGTGCCAGCAGCCGCCAGGAAGTTAGGTGGGCCTACAATGAGCAGTTCTTC.

This clone was seen just once. The chain employs TRBV15 and TRBJ2-2; weak D call: TRBD1 (6 bases). Germline V gene data show CDR1 as LNHNV and CDR2 as YYDKDF (reference sequence). Deletions cut 4 bases from V and 3 bases from J, with 15 bases between. This CDR3 is built from 16 residues. CDR3: CATSTQGLADTGELFF. As DNA, the CDR3 is TGTGCCACCAGCACTCAGGGGTTAGCAGACACCGGGGAGCTGTTTTTT.

The chain links TRBV19 to TRBJ2-3; the match to TRBD2 covers 7 bases. This CDR3 has 15 amino acids. The germline V gene has CDR1 LNHDA and CDR2 SQIVND (reference sequence). The trim removed 1 base at V and 3 bases at J, leaving 4 bases unmatched. CDR3 sequence (DNA): TGTGCCAGTAGTATAGCGGGCGGGAGTACAGATACGCAGTATTTT. It codes for CASSIAGGSTDTQYF.

The chain recombines TRBV7-2 with TRBJ2-5; 7 bases align to TRBD1. The ends lost 4 bases at V and 2 bases at J; junction bases unmatched: 4. Germline CDR1 and CDR2: SGHTA and FQGNSA. The CDR3 sequence is 14 residues long. This CDR3 is CASSYRTGQETQYF. The CDR3 DNA is TGTGCCAGCAGCTATAGGACAGGACAAGAGACCCAGTACTTC.

The chain is built from TRBV3-1 (or the pseudogene TRBV3-2) and TRBJ2-1; tentative D call: TRBD2 (6 bases). Germline CDR1 reads LGHDT; CDR2 reads YNNKEL (reference sequence). V was pared by 3 bases and J by 8 bases, with 14 bases between. The CDR3 extends over 14 amino acids. The CDR3 loop reads CASSQPRGGDEQFF. The DNA for the CDR3 is TGTGCCAGCAGCCAGCCTCGAGGAGGGGATGAGCAGTTCTTC.

The rearrangement links TRBV28 to TRBJ2-3; D is ambiguous. Germline lookup yields CDR1 MDHEN and CDR2 SYDVKM. V gave up 2 bases and J gave up 2 bases, with 8 bases separating them. This CDR3 has 14 residues. The CDR3 reads CASSLPLYTDTQYF. CDR3 nucleotide sequence: TGTGCCAGCAGTTTACCCCTATACACAGATACGCAGTATTTT.

V gene TRBV9 combines with J gene TRBJ2-5; 13 bases agree with TRBD2. V lost 3 bases and J lost 5; bases outside the gene matches: 4. Germline V gene data show CDR1 as SGDLS and CDR2 as YYNGEE. CDR3 length: 15 residues. The CDR3 loop is CASSGTSGGRETQYF. The CDR3 coding sequence is TGTGCCAGCAGCGGGACTAGCGGGGGTCGGGAGACCCAGTACTTC.

V usage is TRBV6-2 or TRBV6-3 and J usage is TRBJ2-3; the match to TRBD2 covers 11 bases. J gave up 4 bases and V 0 bases, and 15 bases lay outside the gene matches. Germline V gene sequence: CDR1 MNHEY, CDR2 SVGEGT. CDR3 length: 20 residues. Here the CDR3 reads CASSYSSVAGGPRLADTQYF. CDR3 coding DNA: TGTGCCAGCAGTTACTCGTCGGTAGCGGGGGGGCCGAGGTTGGCAGATACGCAGTATTTT.

The rearrangement uses TRBV20-1 and TRBJ2-1; TRBD1 agrees at 9 bases. J was trimmed by 15 bases and V by 3 bases; bases with no gene match: 6. Germline CDR1 reads DFQATT; CDR2 reads SNEGSKA (reference sequence). The CDR3 is 11 residues long. The CDR3: CSARGTGSRFF. Written as DNA, the CDR3 is TGCAGTGCTAGGGGGACAGGGAGTCGGTTCTTC.

The chain links TRBV19 to TRBJ2-2; TRBD2 aligns across 9 bases. V lost 4 bases and J lost 8; bases outside the gene matches: 5. Germline V gene lookup returns CDR1 LNHDA and CDR2 SQIVND (reference sequence). The length of the CDR3 is 14 residues. The CDR3 spells CASSKGTSKGELFF. CDR3 DNA: TGTGCCAGTAGTAAGGGGACTAGCAAGGGGGAGCTGTTTTTT.

This chain uses TRBV19 with TRBJ2-1; possible D gene TRBD1, 6 bases. The CDR3 contains 16 residues. Per germline, CDR1 LNHDA and CDR2 SQIVND (reference sequence). The ends were cut back, 3 bases at V and 5 bases at J, with 17 bases in the middle. The CDR3 region has the DNA TGTGCCAGTAGTATCCCAAGGGGGAGTTTGCACAATGAGCAGTTCTTC. The encoded protein is CASSIPRGSLHNEQFF.

The genes are TRBV4-3 and TRBJ2-7; maybe TRBD1 (7 bases). V lost 0 bases to trimming and J lost 3 bases, with 24 bases between them. The CDR3 covers 19 residues. Germline V lookup: CDR1 LGHNA, CDR2 YSLEER. Here the CDR3 DNA reads TGCGCCAGCAGCCAAGACTCGGGACAGAGCCTAGGGGGGTACTACGAGCAGTACGTC. Amino acids: CASSQDSGQSLGGYYEQYV.

CDR3 amino acids: CASSLDPGQGFAGYTF. The DNA of the CDR3 is TGTGCCAGCAGCTTGGATCCAGGACAGGGCTTTGCTGGCTACACCTTC. The chain uses TRBV5-4 and TRBJ1-2, with 8 nucleotides matching TRBD1. The CDR3 consists of 16 residues. V was clipped by 0 bases and J by 7 bases; unmatched bases: 11. Germline V lookup: CDR1 SGHNT, CDR2 YYREEE (reference sequence).